This TCR beta chain originates from a study of blood T cell repertoires in COVID-19. At the level of the study: Samples came from the United States, Italy and Spain, spanning acute and convalescent COVID-19.

Profiling relied on immunoSEQ multiplex PCR, and the TCRdb table lists in-frame clones only, not all of them. The sample includes over 100,000 clones, about nine tenths of them seen just once. Material: peripheral blood. This TCR was sampled from a woman aged 70 to 79 with COVID-19, enrolled during active disease.

The CDR3 loop reads CAWGQGARQPQHF. The CDR3 nucleotides are TGTGCCTGGGGACAGGGGGCTCGTCAGCCCCAGCATTTT. V usage is TRBV30 and J usage is TRBJ1-5, with 11 bases fitting TRBD1. CDR1 GTSNPN and CDR2 SVGIG come from the germline V gene (reference sequence). This CDR3 contains 13 residues. J lost 6 bases, V lost 5 bases, and 3 bases had no gene match.